This TCR beta chain was sequenced during a study of identical twins. TCRdb redid the calling of the 5' RACE reads with MiXCR, one entry per CDR3 protein. The sample consists of over 550,000 distinct CDR3 sequences, around 7.4% of them appearing once. Broader study findings: Models came in too low on out-of-frame TCR alpha sharing in monozygotic twins. Excess low generation probability was seen in twin-shared out-of-frame alpha sequences.

This clonotype was observed at least ten times. Its antigen is currently unknown. These same data were also listed under a study on yellow fever vaccine responses in identical twins.

The sequence was obtained from a woman between 18 and 30 years old in good health. The sequenced material came from PBMCs.

The CDR3 sequence is CASNLDRERNTIYF. In DNA form, the CDR3 reads TGTGCCAGCAACCTGGACAGGGAGCGAAACACCATATATTTT. The V and J genes are TRBV12-3 or TRBV12-4 and TRBJ1-3; 8 bases are a match to TRBD1. V was clipped by 7 bases and J by 5 bases; unmatched bases: 7. This CDR3 has 14 residues.